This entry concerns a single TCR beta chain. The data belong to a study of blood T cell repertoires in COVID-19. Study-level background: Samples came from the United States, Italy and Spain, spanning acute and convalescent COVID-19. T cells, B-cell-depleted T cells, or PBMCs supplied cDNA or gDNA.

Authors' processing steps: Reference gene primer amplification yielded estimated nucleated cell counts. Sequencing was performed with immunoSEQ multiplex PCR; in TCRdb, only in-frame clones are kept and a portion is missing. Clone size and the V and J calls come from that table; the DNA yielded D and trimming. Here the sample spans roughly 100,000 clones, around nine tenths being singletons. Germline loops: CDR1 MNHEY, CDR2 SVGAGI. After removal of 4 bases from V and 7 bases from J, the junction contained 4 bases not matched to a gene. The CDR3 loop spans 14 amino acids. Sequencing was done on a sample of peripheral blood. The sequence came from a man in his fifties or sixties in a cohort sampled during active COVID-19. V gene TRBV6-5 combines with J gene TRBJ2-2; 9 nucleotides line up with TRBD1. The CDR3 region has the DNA TGTGCCAGCAGTTGGGGACAGGGTGGCGGGGAGCTGTTTTTT. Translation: CASSWGQGGGELFF.